These 9 T cell receptor beta chains were all obtained from the same sample, sequenced in a study of patients and donors after allogeneic stem cell transplantation. TCRdb recomputed calls from the RT-PCR reads with MiXCR, one row per CDR3 protein. Altogether fewer than 95,000 distinct CDR3 sequences are present, 5% being singletons, with the ten largest covering around 2.6%. Sequenced: blood, either unsorted or a sorted T cell fraction (not recorded which). All receptors come from a human donor who was either an allogeneic HSCT recipient or a stem cell or donor lymphocyte infusion donor (not recorded which). It is not recorded whose cells these are; they may come from a transplant donor.

This clonotype was observed a handful of times. The CDR3 here is CASSVDRGETQYF. The CDR3 coding sequence is TGTGCCAGCAGTGTGGACAGGGGAGAGACCCAGTACTTC. The chain employs TRBV2 and TRBJ2-5; 9 bases line up with TRBD1. There are 13 residues in the CDR3. Germline CDR1 and CDR2: SNHLY and FYNNEI. After removal of 4 bases from V and 4 bases from J, the junction contained 1 base not matched to a gene.

Many counts were recorded for this clonotype. This chain joins TRBV20-1 and TRBJ2-7; D may be TRBD1 (6 bases). Germline values: CDR1 DFQATT, CDR2 SNEGSKA (reference sequence). V was clipped by 3 bases and J by 6 bases, with 15 bases between them. This CDR3 is built from 13 residues. This chain's CDR3 is CSASPGDRLEQYF. The CDR3, as DNA: TGCAGTGCTAGTCCAGGGGATCGTCTCGAGCAGTACTTC.

The table lists this clonotype with a few counts. The V call is TRBV28, the J call TRBJ2-5; TRBD2 aligns across 13 bases. The CDR3 consists of 14 residues. With 4 bases clipped from V and 6 bases from J, the junction kept 2 bases outside the gene matches. CDR1 is MDHEN, CDR2 SYDVKM, per germline. CDR3 residues: CASSWTSGRKTQYF. DNA of the CDR3: TGTGCCAGCAGTTGGACTAGCGGGAGAAAGACCCAGTACTTC.

This clonotype has at least ten counts. This chain links TRBV11-2 with TRBJ1-4; TRBD1 matches 9 bases. The CDR3 loop spans 17 amino acids. Per germline, CDR1 SGHAT and CDR2 FQNNGV. Trimming removed 4 bases from V and 8 bases from J; junction bases left unmatched: 14. The CDR3 reads CASSSIRGTGRGEKLFF. The CDR3 bases are TGTGCCAGCAGCTCTATTAGAGGGACAGGGAGAGGAGAAAAACTGTTTTTT.

This clonotype occurred many times. The V call is TRBV7-8, the J call TRBJ1-1; TRBD1 matches 12 bases. CDR1 and CDR2 from the germline V gene are SGHVS and FQNEAQ. The CDR3 has 17 amino acids. With 5 bases clipped from V and 4 bases from J, the junction kept 11 bases outside the gene matches. CDR3: CASSRGTGGKVRTEAFF. The CDR3 nucleotides are TGTGCCAGCAGCCGAGGGACAGGGGGCAAGGTGCGCACTGAAGCTTTCTTT.

In this sample, this clonotype turned up a few times. CDR3 in DNA: TGCGCCAGCAGCCTAATAACAGCGAACACTGAAGCTTTCTTT. Protein sequence: CASSLITANTEAFF. The chain recombines TRBV4-1 with TRBJ1-1; D gene ambiguous. This CDR3 contains 14 residues. Germline V CDR1 and CDR2: MGHRA, YSYEKL. Trimming cost V 4 bases and J 1 base, with 10 bases left between them.

In this sample, this clonotype turned up many times. CDR3 DNA: TGTGCCTCTTCGGACAGTCACTTGCCCTCTGGAAACACCATATATTTT. Its translation: CASSDSHLPSGNTIYF. This chain links TRBV19 with TRBJ1-3; weak D call: TRBD1 (6 bases). The V gene's germline CDR1 is LNHDA and CDR2 SQIVND (reference sequence). This CDR3 is built from 16 residues. The germline V and J ends were trimmed by 11 bases and 0 bases, with 20 bases remaining between them.

This clonotype was observed many times. The chain uses TRBV24-1 and TRBJ2-2; the match to TRBD1 covers 10 bases. The CDR3 runs 15 residues. Germline V gene lookup returns CDR1 KGHDR and CDR2 SFDVKD. Trimming at V came to 3 bases and at J to 7 bases, leaving 4 bases not matched to a gene. CDR3 residues: CATSDKGQGRGELFF. The CDR3 DNA follows: TGTGCCACCAGTGATAAGGGACAGGGGCGCGGGGAGCTGTTTTTT.

This clonotype was counted only a few times. V usage is TRBV20-1 and J usage is TRBJ2-1, with TRBD2 identical over 9 bases. With 6 bases clipped from V and 4 bases from J, the junction kept 10 bases outside the gene matches. The CDR3 contains 15 residues. The germline CDR1 and CDR2 sequences are DFQATT and SNEGSKA (reference sequence). The CDR3 nucleotides are TGCAGTGCAAAGACCGGGACTAGCCTTTACAATGAGCAGTTCTTC. Encoded protein: CSAKTGTSLYNEQFF.